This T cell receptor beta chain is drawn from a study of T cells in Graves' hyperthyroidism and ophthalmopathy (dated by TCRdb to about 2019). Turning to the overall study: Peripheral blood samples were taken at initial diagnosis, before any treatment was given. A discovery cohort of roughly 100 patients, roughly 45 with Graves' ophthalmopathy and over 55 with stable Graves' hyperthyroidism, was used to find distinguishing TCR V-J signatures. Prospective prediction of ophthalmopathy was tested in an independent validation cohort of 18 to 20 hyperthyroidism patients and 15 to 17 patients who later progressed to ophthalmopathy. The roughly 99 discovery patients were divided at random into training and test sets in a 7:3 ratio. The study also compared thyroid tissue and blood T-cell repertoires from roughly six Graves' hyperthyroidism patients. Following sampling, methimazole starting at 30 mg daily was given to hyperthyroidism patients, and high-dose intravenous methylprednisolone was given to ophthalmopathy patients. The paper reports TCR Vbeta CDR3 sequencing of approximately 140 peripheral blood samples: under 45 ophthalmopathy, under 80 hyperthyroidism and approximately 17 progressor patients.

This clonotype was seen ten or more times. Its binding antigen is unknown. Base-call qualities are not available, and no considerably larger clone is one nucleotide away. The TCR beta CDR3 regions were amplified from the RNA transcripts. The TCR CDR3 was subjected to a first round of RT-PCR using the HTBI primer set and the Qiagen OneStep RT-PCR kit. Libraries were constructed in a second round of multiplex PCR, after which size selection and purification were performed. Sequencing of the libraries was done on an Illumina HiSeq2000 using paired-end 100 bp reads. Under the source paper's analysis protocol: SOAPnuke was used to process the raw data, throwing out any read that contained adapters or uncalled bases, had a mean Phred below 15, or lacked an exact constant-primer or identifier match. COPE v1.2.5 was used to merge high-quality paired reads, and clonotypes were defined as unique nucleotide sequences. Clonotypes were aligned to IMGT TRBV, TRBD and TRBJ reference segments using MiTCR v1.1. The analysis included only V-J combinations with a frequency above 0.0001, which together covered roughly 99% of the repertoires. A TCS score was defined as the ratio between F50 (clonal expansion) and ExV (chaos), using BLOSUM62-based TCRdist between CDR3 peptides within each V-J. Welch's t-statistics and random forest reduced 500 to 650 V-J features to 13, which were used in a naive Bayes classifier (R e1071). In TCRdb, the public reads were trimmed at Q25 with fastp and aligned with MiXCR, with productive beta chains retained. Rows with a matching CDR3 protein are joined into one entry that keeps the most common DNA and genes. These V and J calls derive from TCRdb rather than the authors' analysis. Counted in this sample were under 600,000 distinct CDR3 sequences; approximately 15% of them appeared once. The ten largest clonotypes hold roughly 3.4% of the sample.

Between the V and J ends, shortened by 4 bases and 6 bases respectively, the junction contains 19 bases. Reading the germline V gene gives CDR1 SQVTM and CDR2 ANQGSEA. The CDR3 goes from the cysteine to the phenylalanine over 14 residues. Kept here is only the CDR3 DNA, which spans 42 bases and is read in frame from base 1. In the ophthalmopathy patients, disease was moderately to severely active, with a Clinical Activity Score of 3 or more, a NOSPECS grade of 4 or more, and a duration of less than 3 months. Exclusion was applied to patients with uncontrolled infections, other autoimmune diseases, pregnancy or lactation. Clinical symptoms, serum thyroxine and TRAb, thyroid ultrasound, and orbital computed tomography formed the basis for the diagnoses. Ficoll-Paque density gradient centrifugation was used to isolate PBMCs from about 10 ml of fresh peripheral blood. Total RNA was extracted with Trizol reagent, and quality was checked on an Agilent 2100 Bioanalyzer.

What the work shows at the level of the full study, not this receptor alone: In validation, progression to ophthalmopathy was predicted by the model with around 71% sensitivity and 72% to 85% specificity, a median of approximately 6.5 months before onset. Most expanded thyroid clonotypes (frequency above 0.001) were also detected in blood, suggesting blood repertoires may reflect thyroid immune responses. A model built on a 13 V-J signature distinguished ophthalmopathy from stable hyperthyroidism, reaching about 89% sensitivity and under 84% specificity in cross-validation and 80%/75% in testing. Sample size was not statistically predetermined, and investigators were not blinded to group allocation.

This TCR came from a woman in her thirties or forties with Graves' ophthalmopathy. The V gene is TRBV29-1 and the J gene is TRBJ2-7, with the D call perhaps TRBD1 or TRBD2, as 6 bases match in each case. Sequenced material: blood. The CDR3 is CSVAGEWGASEQYF. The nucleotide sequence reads TGCAGCGTTGCCGGCGAGTGGGGGGCAAGCGAGCAGTACTTC.